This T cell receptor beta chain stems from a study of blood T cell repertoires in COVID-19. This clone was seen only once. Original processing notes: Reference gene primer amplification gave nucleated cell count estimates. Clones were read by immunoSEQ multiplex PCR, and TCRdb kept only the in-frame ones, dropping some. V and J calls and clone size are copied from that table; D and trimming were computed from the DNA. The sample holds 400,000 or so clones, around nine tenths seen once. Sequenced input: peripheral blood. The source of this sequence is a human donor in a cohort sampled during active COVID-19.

CDR3 DNA: TGTGCCAGCAGCCCGCGGGGACAGGGGCTGAAGGAGCAGTACTTC. This encodes CASSPRGQGLKEQYF. V gene TRBV27 combines with J gene TRBJ2-7, with 10 positions matching TRBD1. The CDR3 spans 15 residues. Per the germline V gene, CDR1 is MNHEY and CDR2 is SMNVEV (reference sequence). V gave up 6 bases and J gave up 7 bases; unmatched junction bases: 12.